This T cell receptor (beta chain) derives from a study of tumor-infiltrating lymphocytes in primary liver carcinoma. CDR3 length: 15 residues. Germline V gene data show CDR1 as MNHNS and CDR2 as SASEGT. V gave up 6 bases and J gave up 0 bases; unmatched junction bases: 4. Unsorted whole blood yielded the blood RNA, and germline DNA was also extracted. Production of TCR beta cDNA used approximately 480 ng total RNA together with a constant-region primer. Construction of TCR beta libraries relied on three successive nested multiplex PCR rounds employing slightly modified ARM-PCR. TRBV1-TRBV30 forward and Cbeta reverse primers drove the first two roughly 10-cycle rounds. A single record per CDR3 protein comes from TCRdb applying MiXCR to the multiplex PCR reads. The data show fewer than 250,000 distinct CDR3 sequences, with approximately 64% seen just once and around 7.1% held by the top ten.

The TCR sequence derives from a woman in her fifties or sixties with primary liver carcinoma and hepatitis B virus infection. The chain couples TRBV6-1 to TRBJ2-1; 8 bases line up with TRBD1. The sequencing input was peripheral blood. The CDR3 loop is CASRGDRSSYNEQFF. The CDR3 bases are TGTGCCAGCAGGGGGGACAGGAGCTCCTACAATGAGCAGTTCTTC.